The 32 T cell receptor beta chains presented below share a single source sample, sequenced in a study of cytomegalovirus exposure and HLA in healthy donors. The PCR was carried out with 60 Vbeta primers and 13 Jbeta primers. Here immunoSEQ multiplex PCR was the method, and the copy in TCRdb shows in-frame clones only, minus some. The sample lists more than 110,000 clones; around three quarters were seen once. Material: PBMCs. The source of these receptors is a man aged 25-40 years in good health and CMV-seronegative.

The chain combines TRBV28 with TRBJ2-3, with a weak D call TRBD2 (6 bases). Trimming left V 2 bases short and J 3 bases short, with 9 bases between. Germline V CDR1 and CDR2: MDHEN, SYDVKM. The CDR3 has 14 amino acids. CDR3 sequence reads: CASSLRRGTDTQYF. The CDR3 DNA sequence: TGTGCCAGCAGTTTACGGCGGGGAACAGATACGCAGTATTTT. Complete variable domain (other parts from reference TRBV28 and TRBJ2-3): DVKVTQSSRYLVKRTGEKVFLECVQDMDHENMFWYRQDPGLGLRLIYFSYDVKMKEKGDIPEGYSVSREKKERFSLILESASTNQTSMYLCASSLRRGTDTQYFGPGTRLTVL.

DNA for the CDR3: TGTGCCAGCACCGGACAGGGAGGACAGCCCCAGCATTTT. It encodes CASTGQGGQPQHF. The chain combines TRBV2 with TRBJ1-5, with 8 bases fitting TRBD1. In germline, CDR1 is SNHLY, CDR2 FYNNEI. V gave up 7 bases and J gave up 7 bases; unmatched junction bases: 6. The CDR3 contains 13 residues.

This chain joins TRBV6-1 and TRBJ1-2; D not resolved. The CDR3 contains 13 residues. The germline V gene has CDR1 MNHNS and CDR2 SASEGT. The V end was cut by 2 bases, the J end by 3 bases, with 7 bases between. CDR3 residues: CASSEHGDYGYTF. CDR3 sequence (DNA): TGTGCCAGCAGTGAACACGGGGACTATGGCTACACCTTC.

In its sample, this clone was seen once. The gene calls are TRBV7-9 and TRBJ2-3; D not resolved. This CDR3 spans 17 amino acids. Germline V CDR1 and CDR2: SEHNR, FQNEAQ (reference sequence). The ends were cut back, 5 bases at V and 7 bases at J, with 25 bases in the middle. DNA of the CDR3: TGTGCCAGCAGCCCTACGGAGCTACCTGGTTTTGTGAATACGCAGTATTTT. Its protein product is CASSPTELPGFVNTQYF.

The chain employs TRBV27 and TRBJ2-7, with TRBD1 matching 8 bases. The CDR3 loop spans 14 amino acids. Trimming cost V 5 bases and J 7 bases; bases outside gene matches: 10. CDR1 and CDR2 from the germline V gene are MNHEY and SMNVEV (reference sequence). CDR3 region: CASSTQAGGREQYF. CDR3 DNA sequence: TGTGCCAGCAGTACACAAGCAGGGGGCCGGGAGCAGTACTTC.

This clone occurred a few times. This CDR3 reads CSVLTGATGAFF. In DNA form, the CDR3 reads TGCAGCGTACTAACAGGGGCTACTGGGGCTTTCTTT. This chain joins TRBV29-1 and TRBJ1-1, with TRBD1 identical over 7 bases. Unmatched junction bases numbered 12, after V lost 6 bases and J lost 11 bases. Germline CDR1 is SQVTM and CDR2 is ANQGSEA. The CDR3 consists of 12 residues.

The gene calls are TRBV4-1 and TRBJ2-5; no clear D gene. The CDR3 sequence is 16 residues long. The V end was cut by 2 bases, the J end by 2 bases, with 15 bases between. Germline CDR1 is MGHRA and CDR2 is YSYEKL. CDR3 sequence reads: CASSQLGTATQETQYF. In DNA form, the CDR3 reads TGCGCCAGCAGCCAACTCGGAACAGCCACTCAAGAGACCCAGTACTTC.

The chain carries TRBV18 and TRBJ2-7; 14 bases are a match to TRBD2. Germline loops: CDR1 KGHSH, CDR2 LQKENI. Trimming removed 6 bases from V and 0 bases from J; junction bases left unmatched: 7. The CDR3 contains 17 residues. In nucleotides, the CDR3 is TGTGCCAGCTCCCGGGGACTAGCGGGGGAGAGCTCCTACGAGCAGTACTTC. This codes for CASSRGLAGESSYEQYF.

This clone was observed a single time. The V and J genes are TRBV4-1 and TRBJ2-1; D might be TRBD2 (5 bases). There are 16 residues in the CDR3. V lost 1 base to trimming and J lost 4 bases, with 14 bases between them. The germline V gene encodes CDR1 MGHRA and CDR2 YSYEKL. The CDR3 is CASSQVGRKRYNEQFF. Written as DNA, the CDR3 is TGCGCCAGCAGCCAAGTTGGCAGGAAGCGGTACAATGAGCAGTTCTTC.

The chain couples TRBV28 to TRBJ2-7, with TRBD2 identical over 8 bases. V was pared by 6 bases and J by 4 bases, with 20 bases of the junction left unmatched. The germline V gene encodes CDR1 MDHEN and CDR2 SYDVKM. CDR3 length: 18 residues. CDR3 in amino acids: CASRAFFAVSGRPYEQYF. The CDR3 DNA sequence: TGTGCCAGCAGAGCTTTTTTCGCGGTAAGCGGGAGACCTTACGAGCAGTACTTC.

This chain uses TRBV7-8 with TRBJ1-4, with TRBD1 identical over 9 bases. Germline CDR1 reads SGHVS; CDR2 reads FQNEAQ. Losses at the gene ends were 8 bases for V and 8 bases for J; bases not matched to a gene: 12. The CDR3 has 15 residues. The CDR3 coding sequence is TGTGCCAGCGCTCGGCGGGGACAGGGTTTGGAAAAACTGTTTTTT. It yields the protein CASARRGQGLEKLFF.

V gene TRBV29-1 combines with J gene TRBJ2-1, with TRBD2 matching 11 bases. CDR3 length: 16 amino acids. Trimming cost V 7 bases and J 0 bases; bases outside gene matches: 8. Germline V gene data show CDR1 as SQVTM and CDR2 as ANQGSEA. Written as DNA, the CDR3 is TGCAGCGCCAAGGGACTAGCGGATAGCTCCTACAATGAGCAGTTCTTC. Protein sequence: CSAKGLADSSYNEQFF.

This clone has more than one count but fewer than ten. The V gene is TRBV4-1, the J gene TRBJ1-4; TRBD1 matches 9 bases. The germline gives CDR1 MGHRA, CDR2 YSYEKL. The CDR3 is 18 residues long. After removal of 3 bases from V and 11 bases from J, the junction contained 19 bases not matched to a gene. The chain's CDR3 is CASSHYTGGPREKRKLFF. The CDR3 DNA reads as TGCGCCAGCAGCCACTATACAGGGGGCCCCCGTGAGAAGCGGAAACTGTTTTTT.

The chain has TRBV6-1 and TRBJ2-5; D is uncertain. The CDR3 spans 14 residues. The V end lost 3 bases, the J end lost 1 base, and 9 bases lay between the germline ends. From germline, CDR1 is MNHNS and CDR2 SASEGT. The CDR3 region is CASSDGILQETQYF. The CDR3 region has the DNA TGTGCCAGCAGTGATGGCATCCTCCAAGAGACCCAGTACTTC.

The rearrangement joins TRBV19 to TRBJ1-5, with 8 bases aligning to TRBD1. Germline CDR1 reads LNHDA; CDR2 reads SQIVND (reference sequence). This CDR3 has 15 residues. J was trimmed by 4 bases and V by 6 bases; bases with no gene match: 8. The CDR3 DNA sequence: TGTGCCAGTAGACAGGACAGGGCAGAAAATCAGCCCCAGCATTTT. This translates into CASRQDRAENQPQHF.

This chain uses TRBV6-6 with TRBJ2-2, with a tentative D call TRBD1 (6 bases). Trimming stripped 6 bases from V and 4 bases from J, with 15 bases between. Per the germline V gene, CDR1 is MNHNY and CDR2 is SVGAGI (reference sequence). This CDR3 contains 15 residues. CDR3 loop: CASRTPDRSTGELFF. For the CDR3, the DNA is TGTGCCAGCAGAACGCCCGACAGGTCCACCGGGGAGCTGTTTTTT.

The rearrangement joins TRBV6-6 to TRBJ2-5; possibly TRBD1 for D (5 bases). The CDR3 runs 15 residues. V was trimmed by 0 bases and J by 4 bases, leaving 12 bases between them. The V gene's germline CDR1 is MNHNY and CDR2 SVGAGI (reference sequence). DNA of the CDR3: TGTGCCAGCAGTTACTCAGGGGCGCGTCTAGAGACCCAGTACTTC. Encoded protein: CASSYSGARLETQYF.

The rearrangement links TRBV15 to TRBJ2-7, with 7 bases aligning to TRBD2. This CDR3 has 17 residues. The germline CDR1 and CDR2 sequences are LNHNV and YYDKDF (reference sequence). V dropped 1 base and J dropped 5; count of bases not matched to a gene: 14. The CDR3 region has the DNA TGTGCCACCAGCAGAGCCCGGATAGCTAGCGGCACTGACGAGCAGTACTTC. Translation gives CATSRARIASGTDEQYF.

The genes are TRBV5-8 and TRBJ2-4, with TRBD1 as a possible D gene (5 bases). Trimming removed 2 bases from V and 1 base from J, with 7 bases in between. CDR1 SGHTS and CDR2 YDEGEE come from the germline V gene. There are 14 residues in the CDR3. Here the CDR3 DNA reads TGTGCCAGCAGCTTTTCAGGGGCCAAAAACATTCAGTACTTC. This translates into CASSFSGAKNIQYF. The variable domain in full, completed from reference TRBV5-8 and TRBJ2-4, reads EAGVTQSPTHLIKTRGQQATLRCSPISGHTSVYWYQQALGLGLQFLLWYDEGEERNRGNFPPRFSGRQFPNYSSELNVNALELEDSALYLCASSFSGAKNIQYFGAGTRLSVL.

CDR3 sequence (DNA): TGTGCCAGCAGCCCCGGGACTAGCGGGGGGTTATCCGGGGAGCTGTTTTTT. Translating it yields CASSPGTSGGLSGELFF. The J gene is TRBJ2-2, the V gene TRBV4-2; 15 nucleotides align to TRBD2. Germline assignment: CDR1 LGHNA and CDR2 YNFKEQ. The CDR3 has 17 amino acids. The V segment lost 4 bases and the J segment 6 bases; nucleotides outside the gene matches: 6.

The genes are TRBV19 and TRBJ2-5; no definite D call. The V end was cut by 3 bases, the J end by 0 bases, with 5 bases between. CDR3 size: 13 residues. CDR1 and CDR2 (germline): LNHDA, SQIVND (reference sequence). The CDR3, as DNA: TGTGCCAGTAGTATTAGCTACCAAGAGACCCAGTACTTC. Translation gives CASSISYQETQYF.

The rearrangement joins TRBV5-8 to TRBJ2-7; TRBD2 is a possible D gene (5 bases). Germline loops: CDR1 SGHTS, CDR2 YDEGEE. This CDR3 region has 14 residues. The ends were cut back, 0 bases at V and 2 bases at J, with 9 bases in the middle. The CDR3 region is CASSLERYPYEQYF. CDR3 coding DNA: TGTGCCAGCAGCTTGGAGCGGTACCCCTACGAGCAGTACTTC. Full variable domain (missing parts from reference TRBV5-8 and TRBJ2-7): EAGVTQSPTHLIKTRGQQATLRCSPISGHTSVYWYQQALGLGLQFLLWYDEGEERNRGNFPPRFSGRQFPNYSSELNVNALELEDSALYLCASSLERYPYEQYFGPGTRLTVT.

This chain uses TRBV28 with TRBJ1-2; 8 nucleotides line up with TRBD1. In germline, CDR1 is MDHEN, CDR2 SYDVKM. V lost 6 bases, J lost 6 bases, and 9 bases stayed unmatched. The CDR3 has 14 amino acids. CDR3 amino acids: CASSSGQGSDGYTF. CDR3 nucleotides: TGTGCCAGCAGCTCCGGACAGGGCTCGGATGGCTACACCTTC.

The chain employs TRBV4-1 and TRBJ2-3; TRBD2 might be the D (6 bases). V lost 3 bases and J 10 bases, leaving 17 bases between the germline ends. The CDR3 has 14 amino acids. CDR1 and CDR2 from the germline V gene are MGHRA and YSYEKL. The CDR3 bases are TGCGCCAGCAGCCAGTTACTAGCAGTGTTGGCGCAGTATTTT. It codes for CASSQLLAVLAQYF.

The rearrangement joins TRBV4-1 to TRBJ2-1; possibly TRBD1 for D (6 bases). The CDR3 has 15 amino acids. V lost 2 bases to trimming and J lost 0 bases, with 8 bases between them. The germline V gene encodes CDR1 MGHRA and CDR2 YSYEKL. CDR3 sequence: CASSQPGVSYNEQFF. The CDR3 DNA follows: TGCGCCAGCAGCCAACCAGGGGTCTCCTACAATGAGCAGTTCTTC.

This clone showed up just once. V and J are TRBV5-1 and TRBJ2-5; tentatively, D is TRBD2 (7 bases). The DNA end lines up better with TRBJ2-7; the J call may be wrong. The length of the CDR3 is 15 residues. Germline V gene data show CDR1 as SGHRS and CDR2 as YFSETQ. The CDR3 protein is CASSSGGGGADEQYF. DNA of the CDR3: TGCGCCAGCAGCTCCGGTGGGGGGGGCGCAGACGAGCAGTACTTC.

This rearrangement joins TRBV5-1 to TRBJ2-7; 11 bases map to TRBD2. V was pared by 0 bases and J by 3 bases, with 8 bases of the junction left unmatched. This CDR3 has 17 residues. Germline assignment: CDR1 SGHRS and CDR2 YFSETQ. The CDR3 loop is CASSLASGLAGFYEQYF. As DNA, the CDR3 is TGCGCCAGCAGCTTGGCCTCTGGACTAGCGGGTTTCTACGAGCAGTACTTC.

The chain couples TRBV5-1 to TRBJ2-1; TRBD1 might be the D (5 bases). The ends were cut back, 3 bases at V and 10 bases at J, with 8 bases in the middle. Germline V CDR1 and CDR2: SGHRS, YFSETQ. This CDR3 comprises 11 residues. Written as DNA, the CDR3 is TGCGCCAGCAGCTCTAGACAGGAGCAGTTCTTC. Residues: CASSSRQEQFF.

The chain joins TRBV10-1 to TRBJ2-7, with 11 bases fitting TRBD1. Germline V gene sequence: CDR1 WNHNN, CDR2 SYGVQD (reference sequence). V shed 4 bases and J 2 bases; nucleotides not matched to a gene: 7. This CDR3 has 16 amino acids. CDR3 residues: CASSAPGQGATYEQYF. In DNA form, the CDR3 reads TGCGCCAGCAGTGCCCCCGGACAGGGGGCTACCTACGAGCAGTACTTC.

The chain carries TRBV10-1 and TRBJ1-2; D not resolved. In germline, CDR1 is WNHNN, CDR2 SYGVQD (reference sequence). V gave up 4 bases and J gave up 4 bases, with 7 bases separating them. The CDR3 spans 12 residues. CDR3: CASSGGSYGYTF. The CDR3 DNA reads TGCGCCAGCAGTGGAGGGAGCTATGGCTACACCTTC.

CDR3 sequence (DNA): TGTGCCAGCACCCGGACAGGGGGTGTGAACACTGAAGCTTTCTTT. Amino acids: CASTRTGGVNTEAFF. V and J are TRBV28 and TRBJ1-1, with 10 bases lining up with TRBD1. V was clipped by 7 bases and J by 0 bases; unmatched bases: 5. The CDR3 covers 15 residues. Germline V gives CDR1 MDHEN, CDR2 SYDVKM. The entire variable domain, with the rest obtained from reference TRBV28 and TRBJ1-1, is as follows: DVKVTQSSRYLVKRTGEKVFLECVQDMDHENMFWYRQDPGLGLRLIYFSYDVKMKEKGDIPEGYSVSREKKERFSLILESASTNQTSMYLCASTRTGGVNTEAFFGQGTRLTVV.

The chain employs TRBV25-1 and TRBJ1-2; D perhaps matches TRBD1 (6 bases). Germline loops: CDR1 MGHDK, CDR2 SYGVNS. Trimming shortened V by 5 bases and J by 5 bases, and 21 bases separated the two germline ends. The CDR3 loop spans 16 amino acids. CDR3 nucleotide sequence: TGTGCCAGCAGTTCTCGGGGGGCGAACCCTTCTTATGGCTACACCTTC. Translated, it gives CASSSRGANPSYGYTF.